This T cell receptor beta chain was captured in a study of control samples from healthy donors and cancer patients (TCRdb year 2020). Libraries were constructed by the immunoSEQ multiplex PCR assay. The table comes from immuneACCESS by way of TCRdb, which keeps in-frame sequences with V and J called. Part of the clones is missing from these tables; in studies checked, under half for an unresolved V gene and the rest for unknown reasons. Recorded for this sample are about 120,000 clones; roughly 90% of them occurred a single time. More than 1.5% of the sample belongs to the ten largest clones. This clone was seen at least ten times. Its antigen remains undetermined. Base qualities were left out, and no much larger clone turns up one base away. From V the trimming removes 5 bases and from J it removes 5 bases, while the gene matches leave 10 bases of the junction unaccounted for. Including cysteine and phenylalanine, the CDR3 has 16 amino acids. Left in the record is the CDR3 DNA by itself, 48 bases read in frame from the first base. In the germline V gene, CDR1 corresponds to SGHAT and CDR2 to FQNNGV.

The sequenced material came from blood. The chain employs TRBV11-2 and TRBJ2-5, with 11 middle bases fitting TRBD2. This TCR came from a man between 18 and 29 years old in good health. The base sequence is TGTGCCAGCAGCCGAAATGTAGCGGGAGGGCCCGAGACCCAGTACTTC. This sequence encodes CASSRNVAGGPETQYF.